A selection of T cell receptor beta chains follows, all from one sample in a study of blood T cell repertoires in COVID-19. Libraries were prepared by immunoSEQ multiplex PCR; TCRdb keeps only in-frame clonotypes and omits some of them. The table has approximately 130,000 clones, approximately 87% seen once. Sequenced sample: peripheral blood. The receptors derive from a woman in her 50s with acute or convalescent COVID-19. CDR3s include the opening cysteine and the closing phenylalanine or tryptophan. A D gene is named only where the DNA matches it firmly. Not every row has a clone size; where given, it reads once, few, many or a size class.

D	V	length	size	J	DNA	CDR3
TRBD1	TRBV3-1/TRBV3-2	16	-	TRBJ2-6	TGTGCCAGCAGCCGGGACAGGGTGTCTGGGGCCAACGTCCTGACTTTC	CASSRDRVSGANVLTF
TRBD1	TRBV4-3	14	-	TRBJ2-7	TGCGCCAGCAGCTCCGGGACAGGGCACTACGAGCAGTACTTC	CASSSGTGHYEQYF
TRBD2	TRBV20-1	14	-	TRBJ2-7	TGCAGTGCTAGTGAGACTAGCGGGAGTTACGAGCAGTACTTC	CSASETSGSYEQYF
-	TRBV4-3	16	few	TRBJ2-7	TGCGCCAGCAGCGCTTCACCAGGGGTTCCCTCCTACGAGCAGTACTTC	CASSASPGVPSYEQYF
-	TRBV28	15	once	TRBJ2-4	TGTACCAGCAGTAAACAGACCCCGAATGGAAACATTCAGTACTTC	CTSSKQTPNGNIQYF
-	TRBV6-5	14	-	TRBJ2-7	TGTGCCAGCAGTTACCTACAGGGATCCTACGAGCAGTACTTC	CASSYLQGSYEQYF
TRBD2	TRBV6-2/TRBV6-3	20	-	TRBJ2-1	TGTGCCAGCAGTTACTTAGGGACTAGCGGGGGTCTGAGCTCCTACAATGAGCAGTTCTTC	CASSYLGTSGGLSSYNEQFF
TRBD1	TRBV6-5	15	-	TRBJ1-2	TGTGCCAGCAGCCCACGAAAGGGGACAGCCTATGGCTACACCTTC	CASSPRKGTAYGYTF
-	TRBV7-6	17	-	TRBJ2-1	TGTGCCAGCAGCTTAGCTCGGACTTATTCTAGTGGCAATGAGCAGTTCTTC	CASSLARTYSSGNEQFF
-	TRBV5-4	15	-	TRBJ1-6	TGTGCCAGCAGCTTGGAAACAGGGTCCAATTCACCCCTCCACTTT	CASSLETGSNSPLHF
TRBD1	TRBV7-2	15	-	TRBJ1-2	TGTGCCAGCAGCACCGGACAGGGGTTACCTTTAGGCTACACCTTC	CASSTGQGLPLGYTF
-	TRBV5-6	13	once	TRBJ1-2	TGTGCCAGCAGCTTGAGGAGCGGCTATGGCTACACCTTC	CASSLRSGYGYTF
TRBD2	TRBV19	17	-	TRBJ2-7	TGTGCCAGTAGTATAGGTAATGGCGGGAGCATCCCCTACGAGCAGTACTTC	CASSIGNGGSIPYEQYF
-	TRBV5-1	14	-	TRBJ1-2	TGCGCCAGCAGCTTGGATGGGGCAGCCTATGGCTACACCTTC	CASSLDGAAYGYTF
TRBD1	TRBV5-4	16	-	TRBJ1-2	TGTGCCAGCAGCTTGGCGGCTGGACAGGTGAACTATGGCTACACCTTC	CASSLAAGQVNYGYTF
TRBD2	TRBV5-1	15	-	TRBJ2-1	TGCGCCAGCAGCTTCGAGACTAGCGGTTACAATGAGCAGTTCTTC	CASSFETSGYNEQFF
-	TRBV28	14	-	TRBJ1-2	TGTGCCAGCAGTTTAGGGAGGAGCGACTATGGCTACACCTTC	CASSLGRSDYGYTF
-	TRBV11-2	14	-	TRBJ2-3	TGTGCCAGCAGCTTAGTTGGAGGGGCAGATACGCAGTATTTT	CASSLVGGADTQYF
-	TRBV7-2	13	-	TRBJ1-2	TGTGCCAGCAGCTGGGCACGGTTCTATGGCTACACCTTC	CASSWARFYGYTF
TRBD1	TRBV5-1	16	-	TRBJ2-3	TGCGCCAGCAGCTACCGACAGGGGACTAGCACAGATACGCAGTATTTT	CASSYRQGTSTDTQYF
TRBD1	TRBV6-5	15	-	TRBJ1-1	TGTGCCAGCAGACGCGGGACAGTCCGAGGGACTGAAGCTTTCTTT	CASRRGTVRGTEAFF
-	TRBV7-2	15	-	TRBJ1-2	TGTGCCAGCAGCTTAGACGGCAGGGGTTTGCGGGGCTACACCTTC	CASSLDGRGLRGYTF
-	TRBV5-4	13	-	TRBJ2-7	TGTGCCAGCAGCTGGGGGCAGAGCGGAGAGCAGTACTTC	CASSWGQSGEQYF
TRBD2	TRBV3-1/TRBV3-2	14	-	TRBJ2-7	TGTGCCAGCAGCCCGCAACGGGGGGCCTACGAGCAGTACTTC	CASSPQRGAYEQYF
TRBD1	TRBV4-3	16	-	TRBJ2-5	TGCGCCAGCAGCCAGGATACAGGGGGCCGAGCGGAGACCCAGTACTTC	CASSQDTGGRAETQYF
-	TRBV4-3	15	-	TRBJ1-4	TGCGCCAGCAGCCAAGTTGACAATACTAATGAAAAACTGTTTTTT	CASSQVDNTNEKLFF
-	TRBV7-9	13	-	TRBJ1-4	TGTGCCAGCAGCGTCCGGGGGGGTGAAAAACTGTTTTTT	CASSVRGGEKLFF
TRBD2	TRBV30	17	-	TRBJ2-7	TGTGCCTGGAGTCCCAACCCTGGGACTAGCGGGAGGTACGAGCAGTACTTC	CAWSPNPGTSGRYEQYF
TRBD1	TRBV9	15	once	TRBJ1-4	TGTGCCAGCAGCGCCGGTGACAGGGATAATGAAAAACTGTTTTTT	CASSAGDRDNEKLFF